The rows below give T cell receptor beta chains drawn from one sample of a study of T-cell reconstitution after alpha-beta-depleted transplantation in children. TCRdb reprocessed the PCR reads with MiXCR, giving one entry per CDR3 protein. The sample carries about 190,000 distinct CDR3 sequences, about 6.4% recorded once. This sample comprised PBMCs from the stem cell graft donor, obtained from the stem cell graft. These receptor sequences come from a human donor who donated a stem cell graft to a child with Wiskott-Aldrich syndrome. CDR3s include the opening cysteine and the closing phenylalanine or tryptophan. The D gene is left open where the match is weak. For some rows the clone size is stated as once, few or many, or as a class when expanded; others skip it.

CDR3 protein | CDR3 DNA | clone size | V gene | D gene | J gene
CASSSYTSSYEQYF | TGTGCCAGCAGTTCCTACACCAGCTCCTACGAGCAGTACTTC | many | TRBV12-3/TRBV12-4 | - | TRBJ2-7
CASSLFRGHEQYF | TGTGCCAGCAGTTTGTTTCGAGGCCACGAGCAGTACTTC | many | TRBV12-3/TRBV12-4 | - | TRBJ2-7
CSARDVGETQYF | TGCAGTGCTAGAGATGTAGGGGAGACCCAGTACTTC | many | TRBV20-1 | - | TRBJ2-5
CTSSLAPRTSGWYEQYF | TGCACCAGCAGCTTGGCCCCCCGGACTAGCGGGTGGTACGAGCAGTACTTC | - | TRBV5-1 | TRBD2 | TRBJ2-7
CASSFYTDTQYF | TGTGCCAGCAGCTTCTACACAGATACGCAGTATTTT | many | TRBV7-6 | - | TRBJ2-3
CASSLQPGGNTGELFF | TGTGCCAGCAGCTTACAGCCAGGGGGGAACACCGGGGAGCTGTTTTTT | few | TRBV11-2 | TRBD1 | TRBJ2-2
CASSQQGRTDTQYF | TGTGCCAGCAGTCAACAGGGGAGGACAGATACGCAGTATTTT | few | TRBV28 | - | TRBJ2-3
CASSYTWGGGTGELFF | TGTGCCAGCAGTTACACCTGGGGGGGAGGCACCGGGGAGCTGTTTTTT | - | TRBV6-5 | TRBD2 | TRBJ2-2
CASSQRWDQPQHF | TGTGCCAGCAGCCAACGTTGGGATCAGCCCCAGCATTTT | many | TRBV3-1 | - | TRBJ1-5
CASSTTLGPGINYGYTF | TGTGCCAGCAGTACCACCTTGGGGCCGGGAATTAACTATGGCTACACCTTC | - | TRBV6-5 | - | TRBJ1-2
CASSMGAGRYEQYF | TGTGCCAGCAGTATGGGGGCAGGGCGGTACGAGCAGTACTTC | - | TRBV12-3/TRBV12-4 | - | TRBJ2-7
CASSQAGIAKNIQYF | TGTGCCAGCAGCCAAGCGGGGATAGCCAAAAACATTCAGTACTTC | many | TRBV3-1 | - | TRBJ2-4
CASTFRDRVYEQYF | TGTGCCAGCACCTTCCGGGACAGGGTCTACGAGCAGTACTTC | many | TRBV5-6 | TRBD1 | TRBJ2-7
CASSQRQGTYNEQFF | TGTGCCAGCAGCCAGAGACAGGGCACCTACAATGAGCAGTTCTTC | many | TRBV7-9 | TRBD1 | TRBJ2-1
CASSLAHVDTQYF | TGCGCCAGCAGCTTGGCCCACGTAGACACGCAGTATTTT | many | TRBV5-1 | - | TRBJ2-3
CASGEGGDSYEQYF | TGTGCCAGCGGTGAGGGGGGCGACTCCTACGAGCAGTACTTC | many | TRBV27 | - | TRBJ2-7
CATSDLQGADTQYF | TGTGCCACCAGTGATTTGCAGGGGGCAGATACGCAGTATTTT | many | TRBV24-1 | TRBD1 | TRBJ2-3
CASRLAQGGYTF | TGTGCCAGCAGACTGGCACAGGGCGGCTACACCTTC | many | TRBV3-1 | - | TRBJ1-2